This record covers a single T cell receptor (beta chain). Its recognized antigen is unknown. No base quality values were provided; no much bigger clone lies one nucleotide off. Collaborating institutions collected whole blood in K2EDTA tubes following their own protocols. For TCRbeta analysis, collaborators shipped samples in one of three forms: frozen whole blood, isolated PBMCs, or DNA extracted from either of those sample types. TCRbeta CDR3 regions were amplified from genomic DNA using the immunoSEQ Assay, a bias-controlled multiplex PCR. Turning to the authors' computational methods: The number of nucleated cells in each sample was estimated by amplification of reference gene primers within the assay. To quantify the absolute abundance of each unique TCRbeta CDR3 rearrangement, sequence reads were collapsed and filtered. For each sample, productive Simpson clonality was calculated as the square root of Simpson's diversity index across productive rearrangements. The table was pulled from immuneACCESS by TCRdb, which kept in-frame rearrangements only. Such tables lose some clones; where checked, under half of the loss comes from unresolved V genes, and the rest has no known cause. That table is the source of V, J and clone size, and D and trimming were worked out from the DNA. The sample contains approximately 110,000 clones, roughly 80% of them found a single time. Of the sample, approximately 1.5% is held by the ten largest clones.

This entry is derived from a study of blood T cell repertoires in COVID-19 (dated by TCRdb to 2020 to 2021). Context from the whole study: Samples from collaborators originated in the United States, Italy and Spain and spanned both the acute and convalescent phases of COVID-19. Where available, HLA class I and class II types were obtained from metadata supplied by the sample provider rather than from assay-based typing. The repertoires were released in a freely available public database meant as a resource for research on the immune response to SARS-CoV-2. Nearly every sample came with metadata listing a de-identified subject ID, COVID-19 status, age in years and sex. The material from the prospective study consisted of cDNA or gDNA derived from T cells, B-cell-depleted T cells, or PBMCs. Samples came from the ongoing ImmuneRACE study (first 160 participants) plus 1,254 subjects from 6 global collaborators. Subjects who had been exposed to COVID-19, were actively infected with it, or had recovered from it provided the deeply sampled blood TCRbeta repertoires that made up the dataset. Points the paper makes about the study in general: Clinical and demographic metadata were provided uncurated, with the amount varying by source and participant.

Taken from the germline V gene, the CDR1 and CDR2 loops are KGHDR and SFDVKD. Trimming at the junction amounts to 7 bases on V and 3 bases on J, and the germline ends lie 11 bases apart. CDR3 length: 13 amino acids, cysteine to phenylalanine. The entry retains the CDR3 DNA only, 39 bases that are in frame from base 1. The chain joins TRBV24-1 to TRBJ1-1; TRBD1 could be the D gene, as 6 bases match. What was sequenced was peripheral blood. This receptor was obtained from a man aged 45-65 years with acute or convalescent COVID-19. The CDR3 protein is CATRRQGYTEAFF. The nucleotides read TGTGCCACCAGAAGGCAGGGGTACACTGAAGCTTTCTTT.